Shown below are 24 T cell receptor beta chains from a single sample sequenced in a study of cytomegalovirus exposure and HLA in healthy donors. Primers for the PCR totalled 60 Vbeta and 13 Jbeta. The assay was immunoSEQ multiplex PCR, and TCRdb's table has in-frame clones only and misses some. The sample yields about 120,000 clones, about 81% seen once. Sequenced input: PBMCs. The receptors stem from a woman between 40 and 55 years old in good health and CMV-seropositive.

The chain recombines TRBV19 with TRBJ1-6; 9 nucleotides align to TRBD1. The CDR3 length is 17 residues. Germline V CDR1 and CDR2: LNHDA, SQIVND (reference sequence). J was trimmed by 10 bases and V by 3 bases; bases with no gene match: 13. CDR3 protein: CASSIVPGQGNSSPLHF. CDR3 nucleotide sequence: TGTGCCAGTAGTATCGTCCCGGGACAGGGTAATAGCTCACCCCTCCACTTT.

The V call is TRBV9, the J call TRBJ2-1; D might be TRBD1 (6 bases). The CDR3 has 14 residues. The germline V and J ends were trimmed by 5 bases and 8 bases, with 17 bases remaining between them. Per the germline V gene, CDR1 is SGDLS and CDR2 is YYNGEE. CDR3 residues: CASSKLTGLDEQFF. The CDR3 DNA is TGTGCCAGCAGTAAATTAACAGGGTTGGATGAGCAGTTCTTC.

The chain links TRBV6-1 to TRBJ1-1; D is ambiguous. The CDR3 sequence is 14 residues long. V was trimmed by 3 bases and J by 0 bases, leaving 8 bases between them. From germline, CDR1 is MNHNS and CDR2 SASEGT. This chain's CDR3 is CASSEGRLNTEAFF. The CDR3 nucleotides read TGTGCCAGCAGTGAGGGCCGGCTGAACACTGAAGCTTTCTTT.

V is TRBV29-1 and J is TRBJ2-7, with D possibly TRBD1 on 6 matching bases. CDR3 length equals 12 residues. Between the trimmed V and J ends, which lost 8 bases and 4 bases, there was a span of 15 bases. The germline V gene has CDR1 SQVTM and CDR2 ANQGSEA. The CDR3 loop is CSPSIQGYEQYF. CDR3 in DNA: TGCAGCCCCAGCATCCAGGGGTACGAGCAGTACTTC.

The chain recombines TRBV5-4 with TRBJ2-7, with D possibly being TRBD2 (5 bases). Germline assignment: CDR1 SGHNT and CDR2 YYREEE (reference sequence). The CDR3 spans 13 residues. Trimming stripped 2 bases from V and 2 bases from J, with 8 bases between. CDR3 amino acids: CASSFDGTYEQYF. The CDR3 DNA reads as TGTGCCAGCAGCTTTGACGGGACCTACGAGCAGTACTTC.

This chain's CDR3 is CAIQGSTNYGYTF. Written as DNA, the CDR3 is TGTGCCATCCAGGGGAGCACTAACTATGGCTACACCTTC. The chain has TRBV10-3 and TRBJ1-2; D possibly corresponds to TRBD1 (6 bases). The germline V and J ends were trimmed by 8 bases and 0 bases, with 10 bases remaining between them. The CDR3 runs to 13 residues. Germline loops: CDR1 ENHRY, CDR2 SYGVKD.

This clone appeared once. V is TRBV4-1 and J is TRBJ2-3; TRBD2 aligns across 7 bases. The CDR3 covers 15 residues. The germline CDR1 and CDR2 sequences are MGHRA and YSYEKL. V lost 2 bases and J lost 2; bases outside the gene matches: 4. The DNA of the CDR3 is TGCGCCAGCAGCCAACCGAGCGGGGCCACAGATACGCAGTATTTT. This codes for CASSQPSGATDTQYF.

This clone occurred a few times. This chain uses TRBV5-1 with TRBJ2-2; D may be TRBD2 (5 bases). The germline V gene has CDR1 SGHRS and CDR2 YFSETQ. This CDR3 is 13 amino acids long. The ends were cut back, 0 bases at V and 6 bases at J, with 6 bases in the middle. The CDR3 reads CASSLGGSGELFF. The CDR3 nucleotides are TGCGCCAGCAGCTTGGGAGGGTCCGGGGAGCTGTTTTTT.

The chain combines TRBV20-1 with TRBJ1-2; a weak D match, TRBD1 (5 bases). Per germline, CDR1 DFQATT and CDR2 SNEGSKA (reference sequence). With 3 bases removed from V and 7 bases from J, the gap between germline ends came to 9 bases. CDR3 length equals 11 residues. The CDR3 nucleotides read TGCAGTGCTAGTTTGGGGCGTGGCTACACCTTC. It yields the protein CSASLGRGYTF.

The chain employs TRBV6-6 and TRBJ1-4, with 12 bases that match TRBD1. The CDR3 loop spans 15 amino acids. Germline V gives CDR1 MNHNY, CDR2 SVGAGI (reference sequence). With 2 bases clipped from V and 5 bases from J, the junction kept 0 bases outside the gene matches. The CDR3 is CASSYGTGGNEKLFF. CDR3 nucleotides: TGTGCCAGCAGTTACGGGACAGGGGGCAATGAAAAACTGTTTTTT.

The V call is TRBV19, the J call TRBJ1-5, with a tentative D call TRBD1 (5 bases). Germline CDR1 LNHDA, CDR2 SQIVND (reference sequence). The CDR3 totals 16 residues. Trimming cost V 3 bases and J 7 bases, with 19 bases left between them. In DNA form, the CDR3 reads TGTGCCAGTAGTATGCGTGGGGTGGTTGCAGGGCAGCCCCAGCATTTT. This encodes CASSMRGVVAGQPQHF. Together with reference TRBV19 and TRBJ1-5, the CDR3 gives the full variable domain: DGGITQSPKYLFRKEGQNVTLSCEQNLNHDAMYWYRQDPGQGLRLIYYSQIVNDFQKGDIAEGYSVSREKKESFPLTVTSAQKNPTAFYLCASSMRGVVAGQPQHFGDGTRLSIL.

V gene TRBV5-4 combines with J gene TRBJ1-2, with D maybe TRBD1 (5 bases). The CDR3 is 15 amino acids. The V gene lost 0 bases and the J gene lost 2 bases, with 11 bases spanning the gap. In germline, CDR1 is SGHNT, CDR2 YYREEE (reference sequence). CDR3 protein: CASSLAPGVNYGYTF. CDR3 in DNA: TGTGCCAGCAGCTTGGCGCCGGGGGTGAACTATGGCTACACCTTC.

The chain links TRBV5-6 to TRBJ2-7; the D is unclear. The germline gives CDR1 SGHDT, CDR2 YYEEEE. V lost 0 bases and J 2 bases, leaving 6 bases between the germline ends. This CDR3 has 13 residues. The CDR3 region has the DNA TGTGCCAGCAGCTTGGACAGAACCTACGAGCAGTACTTC. Its protein is CASSLDRTYEQYF.

The gene calls are TRBV9 and TRBJ2-1, with 12 bases matching TRBD2. There are 15 residues in the CDR3. Per germline, CDR1 SGDLS and CDR2 YYNGEE. The ends lost 0 bases at V and 9 bases at J; junction bases unmatched: 4. CDR3 coding DNA: TGTGCCAGCAGCGTAGAACTAGCGGGAGGCGGTGAGCAGTTCTTC. It translates to CASSVELAGGGEQFF. Combining the CDR3 with reference TRBV9 and TRBJ2-1 gives the whole variable domain DSGVTQTPKHLITATGQRVTLRCSPRSGDLSVYWYQQSLDQGLQFLIQYYNGEERAKGNILERFSAQQFPDLHSELNLSSLELGDSALYFCASSVELAGGGEQFFGPGTRLTVL.

Here the CDR3 DNA reads TGTGCCAGCAGCCAAATGGGGGGAGGAAACTACGAGCAGTACTTC. Translating it yields CASSQMGGGNYEQYF. This chain uses TRBV7-3 with TRBJ2-7, with TRBD2 as a possible D gene (6 bases). Trimming removed 5 bases at V and 3 bases at J, with 17 bases between. The CDR3 runs to 15 residues. Germline V lookup: CDR1 SGHTA, CDR2 FQGTGA.

The chain is built from TRBV28 and TRBJ2-5, with a possible D match to TRBD2 (6 bases). The CDR3 covers 17 residues. The V gene lost 5 bases and the J gene lost 5 bases, with 24 bases spanning the gap. The germline CDR1 and CDR2 sequences are MDHEN and SYDVKM. CDR3 in amino acids: CASSLTPRRAGRETQYF. CDR3 nucleotides: TGTGCCAGCAGTCTCACACCCCGGAGGGCCGGGCGGGAGACCCAGTACTTC.

V usage is TRBV2 and J usage is TRBJ2-6; 9 positions match TRBD1. CDR3 length: 15 residues. Germline loops: CDR1 SNHLY, CDR2 FYNNEI. The trim removed 2 bases at V and 5 bases at J, leaving 1 base unmatched. CDR3 sequence (DNA): TGTGCCAGCAGTGAAACAGGGGGCTGGGCCAACGTCCTGACTTTC. Its translation: CASSETGGWANVLTF. Full variable domain (outside the CDR3, taken from reference TRBV2 and TRBJ2-6): EPEVTQTPSHQVTQMGQEVILRCVPISNHLYFYWYRQILGQKVEFLVSFYNNEISEKSEIFDDQFSVERPDGSNFTLKIRSTKLEDSAMYFCASSETGGWANVLTFGAGSRLTVL.

J is TRBJ2-7 and V is TRBV10-3, with D possibly TRBD1 on 5 matching bases. V lost 2 bases and J 9 bases, leaving 17 bases between the germline ends. This CDR3 region has 14 residues. Germline loops: CDR1 ENHRY, CDR2 SYGVKD. The CDR3 DNA reads TGTGCCATCAGTGAGACCTCAGGGATCGAGAGGCAGTACTTC. It codes for CAISETSGIERQYF.

This clone was seen a handful of times. This chain uses TRBV14 with TRBJ2-7, with 9 nucleotides matching TRBD1. V lost 6 bases and J lost 5; bases outside the gene matches: 8. Germline V gene data show CDR1 as SGHDN and CDR2 as FVKESK. CDR3 length: 14 residues. DNA for the CDR3: TGTGCCAGCAGGGGACAGGGTTATACGGACGAGCAGTACTTC. Translated, it gives CASRGQGYTDEQYF.

The V call is TRBV9, the J call TRBJ2-3; 9 bases agree with TRBD2. The J segment lost 0 bases and the V segment lost 4 bases, leaving 6 bases of the junction unmatched. The CDR3 is made up of 16 amino acids. Germline V CDR1 and CDR2: SGDLS, YYNGEE. The CDR3: CASSPRLAVSTDTQYF. The CDR3 DNA follows: TGTGCCAGCAGCCCCAGACTAGCGGTTAGCACAGATACGCAGTATTTT.

With respect to this clone: The missing conserved phenylalanine or tryptophan at the end of this CDR3 makes a read error likely. No DNA is shown, since the ends of the CDR3 on it are uncertain; the CDR3 is the one TCRdb lists. J is TRBJ1-3 and V is TRBV20-1. Germline V gene lookup returns CDR1 DFQATT and CDR2 SNEGSKA (reference sequence). Counting both end residues, the CDR3 totals 8 amino acids. Here the CDR3 reads CSAPVLCV.

The gene calls are TRBV2 and TRBJ2-1; TRBD2 matches at 9 bases. Germline CDR1 SNHLY, CDR2 FYNNEI. The CDR3 runs to 15 residues. V lost 7 bases, J lost 7 bases, and 11 bases stayed unmatched. CDR3: CASITTSGARNEQFF. DNA for the CDR3: TGTGCCAGCATAACGACTAGCGGAGCCCGAAATGAGCAGTTCTTC.

V usage is TRBV18 and J usage is TRBJ1-1; D is unclear. The germline V gene encodes CDR1 KGHSH and CDR2 LQKENI. The CDR3 runs 15 residues. V was pared by 0 bases and J by 4 bases, with 12 bases between. The CDR3 DNA sequence: TGTGCCAGCTCACCACCATCGGCAGGTTCCACTGAAGCTTTCTTT. It specifies CASSPPSAGSTEAFF.

The rearrangement joins TRBV7-9 to TRBJ2-5; D remains ambiguous. The germline V gene encodes CDR1 SEHNR and CDR2 FQNEAQ (reference sequence). V was pared by 1 base and J by 5 bases, with 8 bases between. The length of the CDR3 is 13 residues. CDR3 sequence: CASSLDNPETQYF. The CDR3 DNA reads TGTGCCAGCAGCTTAGACAACCCGGAGACCCAGTACTTC.